These 21 T cell receptor beta chains were all obtained from the same sample, sequenced in a study of blood T cell repertoires in COVID-19. TCRdb keeps only in-frame clones here, not all; method: immunoSEQ multiplex PCR. The sample comprises some 99,000 clones, about nine tenths of which are singletons, and about 1.1% rests with the top ten. What was sequenced was peripheral blood. The receptors originated from a human donor in a cohort sampled during active COVID-19.

The chain uses TRBV7-3 and TRBJ2-3; D possibly corresponds to TRBD2 (6 bases). In germline, CDR1 is SGHTA, CDR2 FQGTGA. With 5 bases removed from V and 4 bases from J, the gap between germline ends came to 13 bases. There are 14 residues in the CDR3. The CDR3 DNA follows: TGTGCCAGCAGCCCCGGAGGGAGCGCAGATACGCAGTATTTT. Residues: CASSPGGSADTQYF.

The V gene is TRBV2, the J gene TRBJ1-5, with 9 bases aligning to TRBD1. This CDR3 has 15 amino acids. CDR1 is SNHLY and CDR2 is FYNNEI in the germline V gene. V shed 6 bases and J 4 bases; nucleotides not matched to a gene: 7. CDR3 nucleotides: TGTGCCAGCAGGGTAGGGACAGGGTGGAATCAGCCCCAGCATTTT. This codes for CASRVGTGWNQPQHF.

The CDR3 protein is CASSEGGQPIYEQYF. The CDR3 coding sequence is TGTGCCAGCAGTGAAGGGGGACAGCCTATCTACGAGCAGTACTTC. This chain connects TRBV2 to TRBJ2-7; 7 bases align to TRBD1. V lost 1 base, J lost 3 bases, and 6 bases stayed unmatched. The V gene's germline CDR1 is SNHLY and CDR2 FYNNEI. CDR3 length equals 15 residues. The full variable domain, with the rest looked up from reference TRBV2 and TRBJ2-7, is EPEVTQTPSHQVTQMGQEVILRCVPISNHLYFYWYRQILGQKVEFLVSFYNNEISEKSEIFDDQFSVERPDGSNFTLKIRSTKLEDSAMYFCASSEGGQPIYEQYFGPGTRLTVT.

About this clone: The sample holds other DNA sequences that translate to the same CDR3. The CDR3 DNA reads TGTGCCAGTAGTATGGCAGGGAACTATGGCTACACCTTC. It yields the protein CASSMAGNYGYTF. The chain couples TRBV19 to TRBJ1-2, with D possibly being TRBD1 (5 bases). CDR3 length: 13 amino acids. Germline V CDR1 and CDR2: LNHDA, SQIVND (reference sequence). V dropped 3 bases and J dropped 2 bases, with 7 bases sitting between them.

J is TRBJ1-2 and V is TRBV9; D may be TRBD1 (6 bases). V lost 3 bases and J lost 0, with 15 bases in between. This CDR3 is built from 16 residues. Germline V gene sequence: CDR1 SGDLS, CDR2 YYNGEE. CDR3 sequence (DNA): TGTGCCAGCAGCGCGGGCGGGGGGCGATCTAACTATGGCTACACCTTC. It codes for CASSAGGGRSNYGYTF.

In its sample, this clone was seen once. This chain links TRBV9 with TRBJ2-2; 8 nucleotides line up with TRBD2. The CDR3 totals 17 residues. Trimming removed 1 base from V and 0 bases from J; junction bases left unmatched: 5. Germline V gene sequence: CDR1 SGDLS, CDR2 YYNGEE. CDR3 DNA sequence: TGTGCCAGCAGCGTACCAGCGGGAGATACGAACACCGGGGAGCTGTTTTTT. Protein: CASSVPAGDTNTGELFF.

The rearrangement links TRBV29-1 to TRBJ2-7; D is possibly TRBD2 (6 bases). The V end lost 7 bases, the J end lost 0 bases, and 13 bases lay between the germline ends. Germline V gene sequence: CDR1 SQVTM, CDR2 ANQGSEA. This CDR3 has 13 residues. CDR3 sequence (DNA): TGCAGCGCCAGAACCGGGAGCTCCTACGAGCAGTACTTC. Protein product: CSARTGSSYEQYF.

The rearrangement links TRBV7-8 to TRBJ2-5; TRBD1 or TRBD2 may be the D gene (5 bases each). The CDR3 extends over 14 amino acids. The ends were cut back, 5 bases at V and 2 bases at J, with 12 bases in the middle. Germline CDR1 and CDR2: SGHVS and FQNEAQ. The CDR3 here is CASSRGVGQETQYF. The CDR3 DNA reads as TGTGCCAGCAGCCGAGGGGTCGGGCAAGAGACCCAGTACTTC.

The J gene is TRBJ1-2, the V gene TRBV2; unclear D gene. Germline V gene lookup returns CDR1 SNHLY and CDR2 FYNNEI. This CDR3 comprises 14 residues. Trimming left V 0 bases short and J 7 bases short, with 12 bases between. Here the CDR3 reads CASSEARGGSGYTF. CDR3 bases: TGTGCCAGCAGTGAAGCGCGGGGTGGGTCTGGCTACACCTTC.

V gene TRBV5-6 combines with J gene TRBJ2-1; TRBD1 might be the D (6 bases). CDR3 length: 16 amino acids. Trimming pared 0 bases from V and 6 bases from J, leaving 16 bases between. Germline V CDR1 and CDR2: SGHDT, YYEEEE. This CDR3 reads CASSLVGRGQSNEQFF. The DNA of the CDR3 is TGTGCCAGCAGCTTGGTGGGACGGGGACAATCCAATGAGCAGTTCTTC.

V usage is TRBV15 and J usage is TRBJ2-6; tentative D call: TRBD2 (5 bases). V was shortened by 0 bases and J by 2 bases, with 11 bases between the two germline ends. CDR3 length: 17 residues. The V gene's germline CDR1 is LNHNV and CDR2 YYDKDF (reference sequence). The CDR3 spells CATSRDGKRTGANVLTF. The CDR3 DNA reads TGTGCCACCAGCAGAGATGGTAAGCGGACTGGGGCCAACGTCCTGACTTTC.

The rearrangement joins TRBV11-2 to TRBJ1-1, with D uncertain. CDR3 length: 15 residues. With 0 bases removed from V and 5 bases from J, the gap between germline ends came to 13 bases. CDR1 and CDR2 from the germline V gene are SGHAT and FQNNGV. CDR3 amino acids: CASSLEGRVRTEAFF. The DNA for the CDR3 is TGTGCCAGCAGCTTAGAAGGGAGAGTGAGGACTGAAGCTTTCTTT.

The rearrangement links TRBV5-6 to TRBJ1-5, with D hard to call. The V end lost 1 base, the J end lost 5 bases, and 10 bases lay between the germline ends. Germline V gene sequence: CDR1 SGHDT, CDR2 YYEEEE. CDR3 size: 14 residues. The CDR3 spells CASSLIDGDQPQHF. The CDR3 nucleotides are TGTGCCAGCAGCTTGATCGACGGGGATCAGCCCCAGCATTTT. Full variable domain (outside the CDR3, taken from reference TRBV5-6 and TRBJ1-5): DAGVTQSPTHLIKTRGQQVTLRCSPKSGHDTVSWYQQALGQGPQFIFQYYEEEERQRGNFPDRFSGHQFPNYSSELNVNALLLGDSALYLCASSLIDGDQPQHFGDGTRLSIL.

Of note for this clone: The junction and the germline gene differ at one end; a read error may be behind it. J is TRBJ1-2 and V is TRBV5-1; 11 nucleotides match TRBD1. CDR3 length equals 14 residues. Per germline, CDR1 SGHRS and CDR2 YFSETQ. The CDR3 sequence is CASRLDRGPRGYTF. The CDR3 DNA follows: TGCGCCAGCAGATTGGACAGGGGGCCCCGAGGCTACACCTTC.

The gene calls are TRBV11-3 and TRBJ1-2; 10 nucleotides line up with TRBD1. Looked up from germline, CDR1 is SGHNT and CDR2 is YENEEA. CDR3 length: 14 amino acids. Germline trimming cut 5 bases from V and 8 bases from J; bases unmatched to any gene: 8. The CDR3 coding sequence is TGTGCCAGCAGCACGGGACAGGGGATTGGGGGCTACACCTTC. Translated, it gives CASSTGQGIGGYTF.

The V gene is TRBV7-9, the J gene TRBJ2-5, with 10 positions matching TRBD1. Trimming removed 5 bases from V and 5 bases from J; junction bases left unmatched: 8. Per the germline V gene, CDR1 is SEHNR and CDR2 is FQNEAQ (reference sequence). The CDR3 extends over 15 amino acids. In DNA form, the CDR3 reads TGTGCCAGCAGCCTTCGACAGGGGGCGAAGGAGACCCAGTACTTC. This sequence encodes CASSLRQGAKETQYF. Variable domain in full (rest from reference TRBV7-9 and TRBJ2-5): DTGVSQNPRHKITKRGQNVTFRCDPISEHNRLYWYRQTLGQGPEFLTYFQNEAQLEKSRLLSDRFSAERPKGSFSTLEIQRTEQGDSAMYLCASSLRQGAKETQYFGPGTRLLVL.

V and J are TRBV5-4 and TRBJ2-7; TRBD2 might be the D (6 bases). This CDR3 contains 14 residues. V dropped 1 base and J dropped 1 base, with 9 bases sitting between them. The germline V gene has CDR1 SGHNT and CDR2 YYREEE (reference sequence). The CDR3 nucleotides are TGTGCCAGCAGCTTGTCCGGGGGATCCTACGAGCAGTACTTC. Translating gives CASSLSGGSYEQYF.

The chain couples TRBV4-1 to TRBJ2-2, with a weak D call TRBD2 (7 bases). The CDR3 has 16 amino acids. The germline V and J ends were trimmed by 4 bases and 6 bases, with 18 bases remaining between them. In germline, CDR1 is MGHRA, CDR2 YSYEKL. CDR3 residues: CASSPRSGGASGELFF. For the CDR3, the DNA is TGCGCCAGCAGCCCTCGAAGTGGGGGGGCGTCCGGGGAGCTGTTTTTT.

This clone has just one count. This chain uses TRBV5-1 with TRBJ2-3; 12 bases are a match to TRBD2. Looked up from germline, CDR1 is SGHRS and CDR2 is YFSETQ. The ends lost 6 bases at V and 7 bases at J; junction bases unmatched: 9. This CDR3 has 15 residues. The CDR3 region is CASTHQTSGGHTQYF. Here the CDR3 DNA reads TGCGCCAGCACCCACCAGACTAGCGGGGGACATACGCAGTATTTT. The full variable domain, completed using reference TRBV5-1 and TRBJ2-3, is KAGVTQTPRYLIKTRGQQVTLSCSPISGHRSVSWYQQTPGQGLQFLFEYFSETQRNKGNFPGRFSGRQFSNSRSEMNVSTLELGDSALYLCASTHQTSGGHTQYFGPGTRLTVL.

This rearrangement joins TRBV5-1 to TRBJ2-3, with D perhaps TRBD2 (5 bases). CDR3 length equals 13 residues. From germline, CDR1 is SGHRS and CDR2 YFSETQ. Between the trimmed V and J ends, which lost 5 bases and 4 bases, there was a span of 11 bases. The CDR3 DNA sequence: TGCGCCAGCAGGCAACTAGACGCAGATACGCAGTATTTT. Its translation: CASRQLDADTQYF. Combining the CDR3 with reference TRBV5-1 and TRBJ2-3 gives the whole variable domain KAGVTQTPRYLIKTRGQQVTLSCSPISGHRSVSWYQQTPGQGLQFLFEYFSETQRNKGNFPGRFSGRQFSNSRSEMNVSTLELGDSALYLCASRQLDADTQYFGPGTRLTVL.

This sequence joins TRBV29-1 and TRBJ2-5, with a possible D match to TRBD2 (6 bases). The CDR3 is 14 residues long. V was trimmed by 4 bases and J by 6 bases, leaving 18 bases between them. Germline V lookup: CDR1 SQVTM, CDR2 ANQGSEA. The CDR3 DNA reads TGCAGCGTTGCCCTTTTTTGGGGGGAACAGACCCAGTACTTC. It codes for CSVALFWGEQTQYF.